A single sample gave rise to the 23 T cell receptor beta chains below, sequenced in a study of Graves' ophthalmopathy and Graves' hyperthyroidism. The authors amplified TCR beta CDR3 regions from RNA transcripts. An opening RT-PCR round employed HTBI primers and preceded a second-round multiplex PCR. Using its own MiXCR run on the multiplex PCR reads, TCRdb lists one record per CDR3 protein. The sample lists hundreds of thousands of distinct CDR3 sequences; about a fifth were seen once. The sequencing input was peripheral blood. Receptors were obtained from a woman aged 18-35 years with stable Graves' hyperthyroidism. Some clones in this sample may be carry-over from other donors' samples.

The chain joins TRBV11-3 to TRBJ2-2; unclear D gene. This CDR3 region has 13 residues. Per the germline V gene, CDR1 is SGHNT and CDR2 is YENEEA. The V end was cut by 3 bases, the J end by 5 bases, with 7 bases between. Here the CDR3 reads CASSFGATGELFF. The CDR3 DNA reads TGTGCCAGCAGCTTCGGTGCAACCGGGGAGCTGTTTTTT.

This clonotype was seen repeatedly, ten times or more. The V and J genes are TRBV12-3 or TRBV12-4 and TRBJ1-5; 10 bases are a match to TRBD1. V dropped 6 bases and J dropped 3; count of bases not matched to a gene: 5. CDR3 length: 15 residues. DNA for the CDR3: TGTGCCAGCAGACCGGGACAGGGGTTCAATCAGCCCCAGCATTTT. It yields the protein CASRPGQGFNQPQHF.

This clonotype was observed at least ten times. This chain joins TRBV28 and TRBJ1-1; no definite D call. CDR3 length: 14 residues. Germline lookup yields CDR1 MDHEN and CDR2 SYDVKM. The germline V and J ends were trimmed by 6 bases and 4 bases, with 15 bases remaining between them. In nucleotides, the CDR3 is TGTGCCAGCAGCCTTATCGAGGTCGGCACTGAAGCTTTCTTT. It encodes CASSLIEVGTEAFF.

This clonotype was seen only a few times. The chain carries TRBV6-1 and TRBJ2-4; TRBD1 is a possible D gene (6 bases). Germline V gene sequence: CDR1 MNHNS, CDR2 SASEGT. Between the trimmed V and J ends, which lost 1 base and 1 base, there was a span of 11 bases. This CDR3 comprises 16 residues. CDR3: CASSEVATGAKNIQYF. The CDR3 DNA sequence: TGTGCCAGCAGTGAAGTCGCCACAGGGGCCAAAAACATTCAGTACTTC.

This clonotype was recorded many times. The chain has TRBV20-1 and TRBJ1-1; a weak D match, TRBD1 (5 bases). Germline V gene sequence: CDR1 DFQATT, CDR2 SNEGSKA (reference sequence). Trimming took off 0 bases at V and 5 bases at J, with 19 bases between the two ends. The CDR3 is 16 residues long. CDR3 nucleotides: TGCAGTGCTAGAGATTCCCGCAGGGTAAGATGGACTGAAGCTTTCTTT. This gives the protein CSARDSRRVRWTEAFF.

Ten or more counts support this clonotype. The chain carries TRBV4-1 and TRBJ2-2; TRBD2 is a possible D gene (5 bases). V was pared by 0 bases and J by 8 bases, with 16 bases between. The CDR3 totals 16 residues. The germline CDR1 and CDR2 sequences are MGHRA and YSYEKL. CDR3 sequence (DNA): TGCGCCAGCAGCCAAGAGGGAAGGTCCAGGAGGGGGGAGCTGTTTTTT. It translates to CASSQEGRSRRGELFF.

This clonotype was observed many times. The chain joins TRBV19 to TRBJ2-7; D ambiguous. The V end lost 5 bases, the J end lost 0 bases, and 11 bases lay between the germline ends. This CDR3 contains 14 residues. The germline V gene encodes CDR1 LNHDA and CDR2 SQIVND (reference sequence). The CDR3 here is CASSFGPTSYEQYF. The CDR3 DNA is TGTGCCAGTAGTTTTGGACCAACCTCCTACGAGCAGTACTTC.

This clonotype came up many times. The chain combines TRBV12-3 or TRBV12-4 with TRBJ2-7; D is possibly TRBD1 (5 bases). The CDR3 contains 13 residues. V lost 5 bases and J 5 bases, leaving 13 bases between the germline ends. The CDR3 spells CASSRGRVNEQYF. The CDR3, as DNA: TGTGCCAGCAGTAGGGGCAGGGTGAACGAGCAGTACTTC.

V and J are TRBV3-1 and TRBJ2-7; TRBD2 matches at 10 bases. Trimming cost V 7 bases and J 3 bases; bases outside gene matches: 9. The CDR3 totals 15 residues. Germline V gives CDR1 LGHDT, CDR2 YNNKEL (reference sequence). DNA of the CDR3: TGTGCCAGCACCCCGTCTAGCGGGGGTCTCTACGAGCAGTACTTC. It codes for CASTPSSGGLYEQYF.

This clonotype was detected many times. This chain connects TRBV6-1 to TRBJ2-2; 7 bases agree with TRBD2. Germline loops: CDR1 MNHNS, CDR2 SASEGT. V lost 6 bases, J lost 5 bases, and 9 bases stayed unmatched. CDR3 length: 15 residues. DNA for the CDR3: TGTGCCAGCAGGGGGAGCGGGGAGAGAACCGGGGAGCTGTTTTTT. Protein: CASRGSGERTGELFF.

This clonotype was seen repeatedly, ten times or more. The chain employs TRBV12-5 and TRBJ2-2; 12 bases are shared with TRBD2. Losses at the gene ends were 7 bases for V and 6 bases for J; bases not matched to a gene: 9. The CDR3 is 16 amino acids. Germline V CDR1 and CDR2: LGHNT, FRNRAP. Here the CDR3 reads CASALGPSGRAGELFF. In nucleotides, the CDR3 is TGTGCTAGTGCCCTTGGGCCTAGCGGGAGGGCCGGGGAGCTGTTTTTT.

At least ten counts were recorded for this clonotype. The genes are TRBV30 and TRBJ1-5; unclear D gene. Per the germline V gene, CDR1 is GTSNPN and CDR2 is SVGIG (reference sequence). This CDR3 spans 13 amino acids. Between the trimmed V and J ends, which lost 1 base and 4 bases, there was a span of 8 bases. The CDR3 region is CAWSATENQPQHF. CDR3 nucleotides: TGTGCCTGGAGTGCGACGGAGAATCAGCCCCAGCATTTT.

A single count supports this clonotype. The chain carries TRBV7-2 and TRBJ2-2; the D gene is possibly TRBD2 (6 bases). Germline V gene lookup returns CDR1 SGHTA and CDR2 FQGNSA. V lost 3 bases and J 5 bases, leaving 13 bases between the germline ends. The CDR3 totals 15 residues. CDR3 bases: TGTGCCAGCAGCTTGGGTAGCGGTTATACCGGGGAGCTGTTTTTT. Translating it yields CASSLGSGYTGELFF. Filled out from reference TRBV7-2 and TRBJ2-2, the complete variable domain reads GAGVSQSPSNKVTEKGKDVELRCDPISGHTALYWYRQSLGQGLEFLIYFQGNSAPDKSGLPSDRFSAERTGGSVSTLTIQRTQQEDSAVYLCASSLGSGYTGELFFGEGSRLTVL.

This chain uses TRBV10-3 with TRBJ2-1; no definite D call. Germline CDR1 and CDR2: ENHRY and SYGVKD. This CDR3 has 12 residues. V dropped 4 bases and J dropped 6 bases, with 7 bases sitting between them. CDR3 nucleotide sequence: TGTGCCATCAGTGCCGCACTCAATGAGCAGTTCTTC. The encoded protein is CAISAALNEQFF.

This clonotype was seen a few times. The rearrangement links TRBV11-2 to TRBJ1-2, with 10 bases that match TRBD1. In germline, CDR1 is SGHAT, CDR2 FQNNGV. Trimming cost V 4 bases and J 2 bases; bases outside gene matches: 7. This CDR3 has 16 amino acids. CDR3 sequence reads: CASSSGTGVSNYGYTF. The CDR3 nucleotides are TGTGCCAGCAGCTCCGGGACAGGGGTCTCAAACTATGGCTACACCTTC.

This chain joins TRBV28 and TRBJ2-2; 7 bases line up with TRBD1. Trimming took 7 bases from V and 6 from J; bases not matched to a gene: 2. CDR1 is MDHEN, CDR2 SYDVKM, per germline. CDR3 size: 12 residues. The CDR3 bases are TGTGCCAGCACACAGGGGCCCGGGGAGCTGTTTTTT. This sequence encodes CASTQGPGELFF.

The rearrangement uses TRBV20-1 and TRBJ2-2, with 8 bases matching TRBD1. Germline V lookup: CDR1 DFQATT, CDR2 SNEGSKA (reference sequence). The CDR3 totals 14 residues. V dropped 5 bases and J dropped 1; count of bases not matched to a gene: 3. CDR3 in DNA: TGCAGTGCTGGACAGGGCAAGAACACCGGGGAGCTGTTTTTT. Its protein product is CSAGQGKNTGELFF.

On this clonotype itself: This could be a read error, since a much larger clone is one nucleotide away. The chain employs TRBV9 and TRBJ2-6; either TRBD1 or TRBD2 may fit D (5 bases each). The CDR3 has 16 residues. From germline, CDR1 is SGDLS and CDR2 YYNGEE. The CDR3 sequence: CVSSLSGTSGANVLTF. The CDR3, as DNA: TGTGTCAGCAGCTTATCCGGGACGTCTGGGGCCAACGTCCTGACTTTC.

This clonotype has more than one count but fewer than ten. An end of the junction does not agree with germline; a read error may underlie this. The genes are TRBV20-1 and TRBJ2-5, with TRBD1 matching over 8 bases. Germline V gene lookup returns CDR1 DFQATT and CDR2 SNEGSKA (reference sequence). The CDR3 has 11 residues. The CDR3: CSAPGTGRVLF. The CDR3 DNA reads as TGCAGTGCCCCCGGGACAGGAAGGGTCCTCTTC.

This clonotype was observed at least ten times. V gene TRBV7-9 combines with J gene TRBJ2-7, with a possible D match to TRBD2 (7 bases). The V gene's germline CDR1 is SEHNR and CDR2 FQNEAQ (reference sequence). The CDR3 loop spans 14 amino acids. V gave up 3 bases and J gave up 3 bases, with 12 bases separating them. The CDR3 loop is CASSLMGGHYEQYF. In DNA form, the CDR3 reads TGTGCCAGCAGCTTGATGGGGGGGCACTACGAGCAGTACTTC.

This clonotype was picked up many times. The CDR3 sequence is CASRLGGLAGAYEQYF. CDR3 nucleotide sequence: TGTGCCAGCAGGCTCGGGGGACTAGCGGGAGCCTACGAGCAGTACTTC. The chain uses TRBV6-1 and TRBJ2-7, with 14 positions matching TRBD2. V lost 6 bases, J lost 2 bases, and 6 bases stayed unmatched. There are 16 residues in the CDR3. CDR1 is MNHNS and CDR2 is SASEGT in the germline V gene.

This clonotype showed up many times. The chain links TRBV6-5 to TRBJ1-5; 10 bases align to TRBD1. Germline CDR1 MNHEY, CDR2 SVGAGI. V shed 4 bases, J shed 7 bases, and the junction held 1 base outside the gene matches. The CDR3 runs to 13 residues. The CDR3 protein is CASSWTGGQPQHF. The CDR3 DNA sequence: TGTGCCAGCAGTTGGACAGGGGGACAGCCCCAGCATTTT.

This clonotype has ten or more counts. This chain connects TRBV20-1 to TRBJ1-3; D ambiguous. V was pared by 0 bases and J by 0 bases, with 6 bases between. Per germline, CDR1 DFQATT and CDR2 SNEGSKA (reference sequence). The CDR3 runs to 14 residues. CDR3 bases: TGCAGTGCTAGAGATTACACCTCTGGAAACACCATATATTTT. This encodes CSARDYTSGNTIYF.